Listed below are T cell receptor beta chains from one sample, sequenced in a study of blood T cell repertoires in COVID-19. Method: immunoSEQ multiplex PCR; TCRdb's copy keeps in-frame clones and lacks some. This sample has around 150,000 clones, with around 89% found just once. The sample taken for sequencing was peripheral blood. Receptors were obtained from a woman aged 55-70 years with active COVID-19. The CDR3 runs from the conserved cysteine through the conserved F or W. The D gene is left open where the match is weak. A row's size may be missing; if present it is once, few, many or a size class.

size	length	V	J	D	CDR3	DNA
NA	15	TRBV5-1	TRBJ2-5	TRBD2	CASSLGASGKETQYF	TGCGCCAGCAGCTTGGGGGCTAGCGGGAAAGAGACCCAGTACTTC
NA	17	TRBV2	TRBJ1-2	NA	CASSEDRPPLSHYGYTF	TGTGCCAGCAGTGAAGACAGGCCCCCCCTTAGTCACTATGGCTACACCTTC
few	15	TRBV4-3	TRBJ2-7	NA	CASSQDLGGPYEQYF	TGCGCCAGCAGCCAAGATTTGGGAGGTCCCTACGAGCAGTACTTC
NA	14	TRBV20-1	TRBJ2-7	TRBD2	CSASKRESSYEQYF	TGCAGTGCTAGTAAGCGGGAGAGCTCCTACGAGCAGTACTTC
NA	15	TRBV2	TRBJ2-2	TRBD2	CASSGPSGNTGELFF	TGTGCCAGCAGTGGGCCTAGCGGAAACACCGGGGAGCTGTTTTTT
once	14	TRBV6-5	TRBJ2-7	TRBD1	CASSYSMGQGTQYF	TGTGCCAGCAGTTACTCGATGGGACAGGGGACGCAGTACTTC
once	15	TRBV7-3	TRBJ2-3	TRBD1	CASSLRGGGTDTQYF	TGTGCCAGCAGCTTAAGAGGGGGCGGCACAGATACGCAGTATTTT
NA	15	TRBV7-3	TRBJ2-1	TRBD2	CASNLAGGRVNEQFF	TGTGCCAGCAACCTAGCGGGAGGACGGGTCAATGAGCAGTTCTTC
once	17	TRBV28	TRBJ2-3	TRBD2	CASSLQRLAGGEDTQYF	TGTGCCAGCAGTCTCCAGAGACTAGCGGGAGGGGAAGATACGCAGTATTTT
NA	17	TRBV11-3	TRBJ1-1	TRBD1	CASSLITWGTAATEAFF	TGTGCCAGCAGCTTAATAACTTGGGGGACAGCGGCGACTGAAGCTTTCTTT
NA	13	TRBV28	TRBJ2-7	TRBD1	CASTRGIVSEQYF	TGTGCCAGCACCAGGGGGATTGTGAGCGAGCAGTACTTC